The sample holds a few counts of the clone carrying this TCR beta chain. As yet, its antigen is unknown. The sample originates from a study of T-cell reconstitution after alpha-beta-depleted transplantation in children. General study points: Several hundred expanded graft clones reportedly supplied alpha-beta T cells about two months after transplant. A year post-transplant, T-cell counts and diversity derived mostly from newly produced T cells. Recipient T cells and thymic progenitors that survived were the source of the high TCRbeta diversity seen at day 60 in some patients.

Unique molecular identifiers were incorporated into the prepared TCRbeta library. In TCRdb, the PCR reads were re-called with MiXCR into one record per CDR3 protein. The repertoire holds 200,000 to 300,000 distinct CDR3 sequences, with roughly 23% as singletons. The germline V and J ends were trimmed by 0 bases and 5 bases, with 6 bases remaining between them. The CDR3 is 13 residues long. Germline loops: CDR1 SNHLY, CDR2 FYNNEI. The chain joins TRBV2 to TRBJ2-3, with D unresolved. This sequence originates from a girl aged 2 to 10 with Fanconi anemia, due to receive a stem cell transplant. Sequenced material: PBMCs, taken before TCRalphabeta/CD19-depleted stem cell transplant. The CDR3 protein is CASSEARIDTQYF. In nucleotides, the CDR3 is TGTGCCAGCAGTGAAGCACGGATAGATACGCAGTATTTT.